This is a list of T cell receptor beta chains from one sample in a study of cytomegalovirus exposure and HLA in healthy donors. Some clones are missing from TCRdb's copy, which holds only in-frame ones; the method was immunoSEQ multiplex PCR. This sample has approximately 120,000 clones, with 76% found just once. Material: PBMCs. The source is a woman between 45 and 65 years old in good health and CMV-seropositive. Each CDR3 is given with its conserved first and last residue. D genes are given only for firm matches. Clone size is not always given. Where it is, it says once, few, many or a class for expanded clones.

clone_size d_call j_call v_call cdr3_nt cdr3_aa
- TRBD2 TRBJ2-2 TRBV5-1 TGCGCCAGCGCTACCGGGGGGGACACCGGGGAGCTGTTTTTT CASATGGDTGELFF
once TRBD1 TRBJ2-7 TRBV7-9 TGTGCCAGCAGCTTCCAGACAGGGCTCCTATACGAGCAGTACTTC CASSFQTGLLYEQYF
- - TRBJ2-2 TRBV19 TGTGCCAGTAGTCCACAGGGGCGGGGAAACGGGGAGCTGTTTTTT CASSPQGRGNGELFF
- - TRBJ2-7 TRBV7-9 TGTGCCAGCAGCCAGGGCCTCTACGAGCAGTACTTC CASSQGLYEQYF
- - TRBJ1-1 TRBV27 TGTGCCAGCAGTACCGGGATGGCGAACACTGAAGCTTTCTTT CASSTGMANTEAFF
- - TRBJ2-5 TRBV7-2 TGTGCCAGCAGCTACTTGGCCGGCGAGGCCCAGTACTTC CASSYLAGEAQYF
many - TRBJ2-7 TRBV7-8 TGTGCCAGCAGCCCCGAGGGTTACGAGCAGTACTTC CASSPEGYEQYF
- TRBD1 TRBJ1-6 TRBV2 TGTGCCAGCAGTGTTACAGGGGATTATAATTCACCCCTCCACTTT CASSVTGDYNSPLHF
once - TRBJ1-6 TRBV6-1 TGTGCCAGCAGTAGGCGGGCTCATAATTCACCCCTCCACTTT CASSRRAHNSPLHF
- - TRBJ1-1 TRBV2 TGTGCCAGCAGTGATAGGGGCAGGTTGGCCACTGAAGCTTTCTTT CASSDRGRLATEAFF
- - TRBJ2-2 TRBV7-3 TGTGCCAGCAGCTTATACGGTAACACCGGGGAGCTGTTTTTT CASSLYGNTGELFF
- - TRBJ2-1 TRBV7-2 TGTGCCAGCAGCTTATATCCTAATGAGCAGTTCTTC CASSLYPNEQFF
once TRBD2 TRBJ2-1 TRBV5-8 TGTGCCAGCAGTCCCAGACTAGCTGCTTACAATGAGCAGTTCTTC CASSPRLAAYNEQFF
few - TRBJ2-1 TRBV18 TGTGCCAGCTCACCGGCGGGGTTTTCCTACAATGAGCAGTTCTTC CASSPAGFSYNEQFF
- - TRBJ2-1 TRBV29-1 TGCAGCGTTGAAGATTTAGGGGATGAGCAGTTCTTC CSVEDLGDEQFF
once - TRBJ1-1 TRBV27 TGTGCCAGCAGTTCGACAGGGAACACTGAAGCTTTCTTT CASSSTGNTEAFF
- - TRBJ2-5 TRBV5-1 TGCGCCAGCAGCTTGGTCGGGTTCGGGTTGGGAGAGACCCAGTACTTC CASSLVGFGLGETQYF
few TRBD1 TRBJ2-3 TRBV6-6 TGTGCCAGCAGCCCAGGGGGAAGTAGCACAGATACGCAGTATTTT CASSPGGSSTDTQYF
- - TRBJ1-2 TRBV7-3 TGTGCCAGCAGCTTAATAGGGGGGGAAGGCTACACCTTC CASSLIGGEGYTF
- TRBD2 TRBJ2-3 TRBV5-1 TGCGCCAGCAGCCAACTAGCGGGGAGCACAGATACGCAGTATTTT CASSQLAGSTDTQYF
- - TRBJ2-5 TRBV10-3 TGTGCCATCAGTGATTTACAAGAGACCCAGTACTTC CAISDLQETQYF
- TRBD1 TRBJ1-4 TRBV5-6 TGTGCCAGCAGCCCCTCCGGGACAGGGGGCTTCGGTGAAAAACTGTTTTTT CASSPSGTGGFGEKLFF
- TRBD1 TRBJ1-2 TRBV9 TGTGCCAGCAGCACTCGGACAGGGAGGACTGGCTACACCTTC CASSTRTGRTGYTF
- - TRBJ2-7 TRBV7-2 TGTGCCAGCAGCTTGCGCTGGTCCCCCCGATACGAGCAGTACTTC CASSLRWSPRYEQYF
once TRBD1 TRBJ2-7 TRBV11-1 TGTGCCAGCAGCGTAATGACAGGGGGCGTCGGCTACGAGCAGTACTTC CASSVMTGGVGYEQYF
- - TRBJ1-2 TRBV5-4 TGTGCCAGCAGCTCGCCCCAGGGGATTCAAGGCTACACCTTC CASSSPQGIQGYTF
few TRBD2 TRBJ2-1 TRBV19 TGTGCCAGTTCCCCATCCGGGACTAGCGGGAATGAGCAGTTCTTC CASSPSGTSGNEQFF
few - TRBJ2-3 TRBV19 TGTGCCAGTAGTGCTGGGGAGCGGCCCCCCGGTACGCAGTATTTT CASSAGERPPGTQYF
- TRBD1 TRBJ1-3 TRBV2 TGTGCCAGTTGTCCAGGGGGAAGCTCTGGAAACACCATATATTTT CASCPGGSSGNTIYF
- TRBD1 TRBJ1-6 TRBV9 TGTGCCAGCAGCGCCCAGGGGGCCCCTAATTCACCCCTCCACTTT CASSAQGAPNSPLHF
- - TRBJ2-1 TRBV7-3 TGTGCCAGCAGCTTAGTTAGTAACGGTGAGCAGTTCTTC CASSLVSNGEQFF
- - TRBJ2-7 TRBV6-1 TGTGCCAGCAGTGAAGCAGCAAGAAATTCCTACGAGCAGTACTTC CASSEAARNSYEQYF
- - TRBJ2-3 TRBV4-1 TGCGCCAGCAGCCAACTTGCCGGGACTTACACAGATACGCAGTATTTT CASSQLAGTYTDTQYF
- TRBD2 TRBJ2-3 TRBV2 TGTGCCAGCAGGGAAGACAGCCCGGGACTAGCGGGGGCAGAAGATACGCAGTATTTT CASREDSPGLAGAEDTQYF
- TRBD1 TRBJ1-4 TRBV7-9 TGTGCCAGCAGCTTCTGGACAGGGGGGAATGAAAAACTGTTTTTT CASSFWTGGNEKLFF
- - TRBJ2-5 TRBV6-6 TGTGCCAGCAGTTACACGCACGGAGAGACCCAGTACTTC CASSYTHGETQYF
- TRBD2 TRBJ2-1 TRBV7-9 TGTGCCAGCAGCTTAGCCGGGACTAGCGGGGGCAATGAGCAGTTCTTC CASSLAGTSGGNEQFF
- - TRBJ2-7 TRBV5-1 TGCGCCAGCAGCTTGGAGAGGGGGTCCGAGCAGTACTTC CASSLERGSEQYF
few - TRBJ1-5 TRBV2 TGTGCCAGCAAATCCCCCTCCAGCAATCAGCCCCAGCATTTT CASKSPSSNQPQHF
- - TRBJ2-6 TRBV7-3 TGTGCCAGCAGCTTAGAGACATCCGGCCTGACTTTC CASSLETSGLTF
- - TRBJ1-2 TRBV6-5 TGTGCCAGCAGTTACAACGCGGGGGGTGGCTACACCTTC CASSYNAGGGYTF
- - TRBJ1-1 TRBV13 TGTGCCAGCAGCTTATACAGTCAGAACACTGAAGCTTTCTTT CASSLYSQNTEAFF
- - TRBJ1-3 TRBV4-1 TGCGCCAGCAGCCAAGGTCGGGGATCTGGAAACACCATATATTTT CASSQGRGSGNTIYF
- TRBD1 TRBJ1-1 TRBV7-9 TGTGCCAGCAGCAAGGGACAGGGGGCAAAAACTGAAGCTTTCTTT CASSKGQGAKTEAFF
- TRBD2 TRBJ2-1 TRBV25-1 TGTGCCAGCAGTGTATGGACTAGCGGGGGGAATGAGCAGTTCTTC CASSVWTSGGNEQFF
- TRBD1 TRBJ1-2 TRBV5-4 TGTGCCAGCAGCGGGGACAGGGGCTATGGCTACACCTTC CASSGDRGYGYTF
- - TRBJ2-5 TRBV20-1 TGCAGTGCTCATTCGGGGGAGACCCAGTACTTC CSAHSGETQYF
- - TRBJ2-7 TRBV7-9 TGTGCCAGCAGCACCATAGGGGAGACAGGATCCTACGAGCAGTACTTC CASSTIGETGSYEQYF
- TRBD1 TRBJ1-1 TRBV6-5 TGTGCCAGCAGGGGGACAGCGAACACTGAAGCTTTCTTT CASRGTANTEAFF
- TRBD2 TRBJ2-3 TRBV2 TGTGCCAGCAGTGACGAGCGGGGGGGCACAGATACGCAGTATTTT CASSDERGGTDTQYF
- TRBD2 TRBJ2-5 TRBV13 TGTGCCAGCAGCTTAGGGCTAGCGGGGGGGCCAGAGACCCAGTACTTC CASSLGLAGGPETQYF
once TRBD2 TRBJ2-7 TRBV4-3 TGCGCCAGCAGCCCGGGGACTAGCGCATACGAGCAGTACTTC CASSPGTSAYEQYF
- - TRBJ1-1 TRBV5-1 TGCGCCAGCAGCTTCGGGGGGACCTCTGAAGCTTTCTTT CASSFGGTSEAFF
- TRBD1 TRBJ1-3 TRBV4-3 TGCGCCAGCAGCCAAGATCTGGGGACAGGGCGTGGAAACACCATATATTTT CASSQDLGTGRGNTIYF
- TRBD1 TRBJ2-7 TRBV11-3 TGTGCCAGCAGCCCCGACGGGACAGGGAGGTACGAGCAGTACTTC CASSPDGTGRYEQYF
- - TRBJ2-7 TRBV7-6 TGTGCCAGCAGCTCTGGGGGCGCTCAGTACGAGCAGTACTTC CASSSGGAQYEQYF
- - TRBJ2-5 TRBV6-1 TGTGCCAGCAGTCAGATCTACCAAGAGACCCAGTACTTC CASSQIYQETQYF
- TRBD2 TRBJ2-1 TRBV14 TGTGCCAGCAGCCAAGGCCCTAGCGGGAGAGCCCACAATGAGCAGTTCTTC CASSQGPSGRAHNEQFF
- - TRBJ1-3 TRBV6-1 TGTGCCAGCAGTCCTACAGGGTCTGGAAACACCATATATTTT CASSPTGSGNTIYF
- - TRBJ2-7 TRBV29-1 TGCAGCGTTGGGGGGCAGACCGACGAGCAGTACTTC CSVGGQTDEQYF